The next 27 T cell receptor beta chains were all read from a single sample in a study of T cells in Graves' hyperthyroidism and ophthalmopathy. RNA transcripts gave rise to amplified TCR beta CDR3 regions. In the first-round RT-PCR of the TCR CDR3, the HTBI primer set was used. TCRdb used MiXCR to reprocess the multiplex PCR reads, holding one entry per CDR3 protein. The sample contains 400,000 to 500,000 distinct CDR3 sequences, about 15% of which appear only once. Specimen: blood. The receptors come from a man aged 18 to 29 with Graves' ophthalmopathy.

This clonotype came up many times. The chain is built from TRBV3-1 and TRBJ1-5; possible D gene TRBD1, 6 bases. Trimming shortened V by 7 bases and J by 7 bases, and 17 bases separated the two germline ends. Germline CDR1 LGHDT, CDR2 YNNKEL (reference sequence). There are 14 residues in the CDR3. CDR3 DNA: TGTGCCAGCACCAAAGGAATAGGGGGGCAGCCCCAGCATTTT. Translating gives CASTKGIGGQPQHF.

This clonotype was seen only a few times. Compared with germline, one end of the junction differs, possibly owing to a read error. This chain uses TRBV4-1 with TRBJ2-7; maybe TRBD1 (6 bases). This CDR3 region has 14 residues. Germline lookup yields CDR1 MGHRA and CDR2 YSYEKL. The CDR3 reads CASSQETGSSEQYF. CDR3 nucleotides: TGCGCCAGCAGCCAGGAGACAGGTTCCTCCGAGCAGTACTTC.

The V call is TRBV5-1, the J call TRBJ2-2; D is undetermined. Germline V gives CDR1 SGHRS, CDR2 YFSETQ. Trimming took 3 bases from V and 6 from J, leaving 9 bases between them. The CDR3 has 13 residues. The CDR3 DNA reads as TGCGCCAGCAGCTCCGGGCCTGCCGGGGAGCTGTTTTTT. It specifies CASSSGPAGELFF.

This clonotype was seen many times. The chain employs TRBV6-1 and TRBJ2-7; 11 bases map to TRBD2. Germline loops: CDR1 MNHNS, CDR2 SASEGT. There are 15 residues in the CDR3. Trimming took 5 bases from V and 6 from J; bases not matched to a gene: 9. In DNA, the CDR3 is TGTGCCAGCAGTCTATTTAGCGGGAGGGCCCGCGAGCAGTACTTC. As protein: CASSLFSGRAREQYF.

This clonotype was seen repeatedly, ten times or more. The chain joins TRBV5-5 to TRBJ1-5, with 8 bases lining up with TRBD1. The germline gives CDR1 SGHKS, CDR2 YYEKEE (reference sequence). The CDR3 has 16 amino acids. V dropped 3 bases and J dropped 2; count of bases not matched to a gene: 7. CDR3 nucleotides: TGTGCCAGCAGCTCGACAGGGGCCCTAGGCAATCAGCCCCAGCATTTT. It specifies CASSSTGALGNQPQHF. Looking up the rest from reference TRBV5-5 and TRBJ1-5 gives the full variable domain: DAGVTQSPTHLIKTRGQQVTLRCSPISGHKSVSWYQQVLGQGPQFIFQYYEKEERGRGNFPDRFSARQFPNYSSELNVNALLLGDSALYLCASSSTGALGNQPQHFGDGTRLSIL.

This clonotype has at least ten counts. The chain employs TRBV5-1 and TRBJ2-3, with D perhaps matching TRBD2 (5 bases). Per the germline V gene, CDR1 is SGHRS and CDR2 is YFSETQ. Trimming cost V 3 bases and J 0 bases, with 11 bases left between them. The length of the CDR3 is 15 residues. The CDR3 DNA follows: TGCGCCAGCAGCTCTGTGAGGACTAGCACAGATACGCAGTATTTT. It is translated as CASSSVRTSTDTQYF.

At least ten counts were recorded for this clonotype. The V and J genes are TRBV5-4 and TRBJ2-7, with 9 bases matching TRBD1. The length of the CDR3 is 14 residues. With V trimmed by 4 bases and J by 6 bases, 8 bases remained unmatched. Germline V lookup: CDR1 SGHNT, CDR2 YYREEE (reference sequence). CDR3 coding DNA: TGTGCCAGCAGCACTACAGGGGGCGAGGGCGAGCAGTACTTC. Residues: CASSTTGGEGEQYF.

This clonotype was recorded many times. This chain joins TRBV20-1 and TRBJ1-2, with 7 nucleotides matching TRBD1. The CDR3 extends over 11 amino acids. Looked up from germline, CDR1 is DFQATT and CDR2 is SNEGSKA (reference sequence). Trimming cost V 4 bases and J 7 bases; bases outside gene matches: 3. CDR3 region: CSANYRGGYTF. The CDR3 nucleotides read TGCAGTGCTAATTACAGGGGTGGCTACACCTTC.

To note about this clonotype: One junction end does not reproduce the germline sequence, and a read error may be involved. V usage is TRBV7-7 and J usage is TRBJ2-7; 10 positions agree with TRBD1. The germline gives CDR1 SSHAT, CDR2 FNYEAQ (reference sequence). This CDR3 region has 17 residues. The CDR3 coding sequence is TGTGCTAGCAGTCACGGACCGGGACAGGGGCCCCCCTACGAGCAGTACTTC. Translation gives CASSHGPGQGPPYEQYF.

The CDR3 protein is CASGASDSYEQYF. CDR3 nucleotide sequence: TGTGCCAGCGGTGCTAGCGACTCCTACGAGCAGTACTTC. The rearrangement joins TRBV9 to TRBJ2-7; D is possibly TRBD2 (6 bases). CDR3 length equals 13 residues. V shed 7 bases and J shed 0 bases, with 11 bases lying between them. The germline CDR1 and CDR2 sequences are SGDLS and YYNGEE.

This clonotype has a count of ten or more. This chain connects TRBV20-1 to TRBJ1-2, with 7 bases that match TRBD1. The CDR3 contains 12 residues. Germline lookup yields CDR1 DFQATT and CDR2 SNEGSKA (reference sequence). V trimming: 4 bases; J trimming: 10 bases; junction bases outside the gene matches: 9. The CDR3 DNA reads TGCAGTGCTAAGGACAGGAGTGGGGACTACACCTTC. Amino acids: CSAKDRSGDYTF.

The table lists this clonotype with many counts. V usage is TRBV12-3 or TRBV12-4 and J usage is TRBJ1-1; possibly TRBD1 for D (5 bases). The CDR3 runs 14 residues. Trimming took 4 bases from V and 11 from J, leaving 20 bases between them. The CDR3 sequence: CASSSSLSGWWAFF. CDR3 nucleotide sequence: TGTGCCAGCAGTTCCTCGCTCTCAGGGTGGTGGGCTTTCTTT.

On this clonotype itself: It may be a read error: a sequence one base away is much more abundant. The chain uses TRBV3-1 and TRBJ1-6; no firm D call. The germline V and J ends were trimmed by 1 base and 8 bases, with 21 bases remaining between them. The germline V gene encodes CDR1 LGHDT and CDR2 YNNKEL (reference sequence). The CDR3 has 18 residues. The chain's CDR3 is CASSQATRPSRYDSPLHF. The CDR3 coding sequence is TGTGCCAGCAGCCAAGCAACCCGTCCGTCCCGATATGATTCACCCCTCCACTTT.

The gene calls are TRBV15 and TRBJ2-7; the D call may be TRBD1 or TRBD2 (5 bases each). CDR1 and CDR2 (germline): LNHNV, YYDKDF (reference sequence). This CDR3 has 15 amino acids. V dropped 3 bases and J dropped 0 bases, with 12 bases sitting between them. The CDR3 nucleotides are TGTGCCACCAGCAGCCCTGGGGGTAACTCCTACGAGCAGTACTTC. This translates into CATSSPGGNSYEQYF.

This clonotype was seen only a few times. The chain carries TRBV3-1 and TRBJ2-5; D may be TRBD1 (6 bases). This CDR3 has 14 residues. V shed 6 bases and J shed 9 bases, with 20 bases lying between them. Germline V gene lookup returns CDR1 LGHDT and CDR2 YNNKEL (reference sequence). The DNA for the CDR3 is TGTGCCAGCAGTCCCTTGACAGGACAGCAGGCCCAGTACTTC. Amino acids: CASSPLTGQQAQYF.

This clonotype occurred many times. This chain joins TRBV28 and TRBJ1-1, with D uncertain. Trimming took off 7 bases at V and 1 base at J, with 13 bases between the two ends. Germline assignment: CDR1 MDHEN and CDR2 SYDVKM. The CDR3 totals 14 residues. CDR3: CASKSGQANTEAFF. CDR3 nucleotide sequence: TGTGCCAGCAAATCTGGGCAGGCGAACACTGAAGCTTTCTTT.

This clonotype appeared many times. The chain links TRBV14 to TRBJ2-7, with 12 bases fitting TRBD2. The germline V gene encodes CDR1 SGHDN and CDR2 FVKESK. Trimming took 4 bases from V and 4 from J; bases not matched to a gene: 5. CDR3 length: 15 residues. For the CDR3, the DNA is TGTGCCAGCAGCCCTTGGACTAGCGGGGATTACGAGCAGTACTTC. The encoded protein is CASSPWTSGDYEQYF.

This chain joins TRBV7-2 and TRBJ2-1; D is possibly TRBD2 (6 bases). In germline, CDR1 is SGHTA, CDR2 FQGNSA. Trimming pared 6 bases from V and 10 bases from J, leaving 22 bases between. The CDR3 loop spans 15 amino acids. In nucleotides, the CDR3 is TGTGCCAGCAGTTATGAGGGCGGGGCTGGCGGGGAGCAGTTCTTC. Translation: CASSYEGGAGGEQFF.

The J gene is TRBJ2-3, the V gene TRBV20-1, with TRBD2 matching 9 bases. Looked up from germline, CDR1 is DFQATT and CDR2 is SNEGSKA (reference sequence). The J segment lost 3 bases and the V segment lost 4 bases, leaving 2 bases of the junction unmatched. The CDR3 is made up of 13 amino acids. The CDR3 DNA is TGCAGTGCTATCAGCGGGAGGACAGATACGCAGTATTTT. This codes for CSAISGRTDTQYF.

V gene TRBV20-1 combines with J gene TRBJ2-3, with 8 bases lining up with TRBD2. Unmatched junction bases numbered 2, after V lost 5 bases and J lost 1 base. This CDR3 spans 13 amino acids. In germline, CDR1 is DFQATT, CDR2 SNEGSKA (reference sequence). CDR3 in amino acids: CSASTSGTDTQYF. The CDR3, as DNA: TGCAGTGCTTCGACTAGCGGCACAGATACGCAGTATTTT.

This clonotype turned up a few times. The genes are TRBV30 and TRBJ2-1; 8 positions match TRBD2. The CDR3 is 14 amino acids. Germline assignment: CDR1 GTSNPN and CDR2 SVGIG (reference sequence). V lost 4 bases, J lost 9 bases, and 11 bases stayed unmatched. CDR3 sequence: CAWTLPGGATEQFF. CDR3 nucleotides: TGTGCCTGGACCCTACCCGGGGGGGCCACTGAGCAGTTCTTC.

This clonotype has ten or more counts. The chain employs TRBV20-1 and TRBJ2-5; 11 nucleotides match TRBD2. This CDR3 region has 16 residues. The J segment lost 1 base and the V segment lost 1 base, leaving 5 bases of the junction unmatched. The V gene's germline CDR1 is DFQATT and CDR2 SNEGSKA (reference sequence). For the CDR3, the DNA is TGCAGTGCTAGAGTCTTCGGACTAGCGGGCCAAGAGACCCAGTACTTC. Translation gives CSARVFGLAGQETQYF.

This clonotype was counted at least ten times. The J gene is TRBJ1-3, the V gene TRBV20-1; D call uncertain. The germline V gene encodes CDR1 DFQATT and CDR2 SNEGSKA (reference sequence). V was clipped by 1 base and J by 1 base, with 11 bases between them. There are 15 residues in the CDR3. The CDR3: CSARAAEGSGNTIYF. The CDR3 DNA sequence: TGCAGTGCTAGAGCCGCAGAGGGATCTGGAAACACCATATATTTT.

The V call is TRBV7-8, the J call TRBJ1-2, with TRBD1 as a possible D gene (6 bases). From germline, CDR1 is SGHVS and CDR2 FQNEAQ. The CDR3 covers 14 residues. With 2 bases removed from V and 4 bases from J, the gap between germline ends came to 11 bases. The CDR3 DNA reads TGTGCCAGCAGCTTATGGACAGAAGGCTATGGCTACACCTTC. This translates into CASSLWTEGYGYTF.

This clonotype was detected many times. The V call is TRBV20-1, the J call TRBJ1-2, with D unclear. V lost 6 bases, J lost 3 bases, and 17 bases lay in between. The CDR3 runs to 14 residues. Per the germline V gene, CDR1 is DFQATT and CDR2 is SNEGSKA (reference sequence). CDR3 in amino acids: CSAAQDTYYYGYTF. The DNA for the CDR3 is TGCAGTGCAGCCCAAGACACTTACTACTATGGCTACACCTTC.

This clonotype was recorded many times. The rearrangement joins TRBV5-1 to TRBJ1-1, with a weak D call TRBD1 (6 bases). Trimming took 5 bases from V and 0 from J, leaving 14 bases between them. Germline CDR1 and CDR2: SGHRS and YFSETQ. This CDR3 comprises 15 residues. The CDR3 sequence is CASSGGSPMNTEAFF. CDR3 nucleotides: TGCGCCAGCAGTGGGGGCAGTCCAATGAACACTGAAGCTTTCTTT.

The chain has TRBV5-1 and TRBJ2-7; no firm D call. The DNA end lines up better with TRBJ2-1; the J call may be wrong. In germline, CDR1 is SGHRS, CDR2 YFSETQ. This CDR3 has 15 residues. Here the CDR3 reads CASSLGVGSSYEQFF. CDR3 coding DNA: TGCGCCAGCAGCTTGGGAGTAGGTTCCTCCTACGAGCAGTTCTTC.